Each of the 19 T cell receptor beta chains below was sequenced from the same sample in a study of OX40 agonist ivuxolimab in advanced cancers. Repertoires were generated with immunoSEQ multiplex PCR, while TCRdb's copy carries only in-frame clones and drops some. This repertoire shows 55,000 to 70,000 clones, about 85% found once; its top ten account for roughly 4.5%. The sample in question was CD4+ or CD8+ T cells sorted from blood, obtained in a trial of the OX40 agonist ivuxolimab. These receptors were taken from an adult with an advanced solid tumor such as melanoma, head and neck, liver or kidney cancer.

This chain joins TRBV5-1 and TRBJ2-4; D might be TRBD2 (5 bases). Trimming shortened V by 4 bases and J by 2 bases, and 16 bases separated the two germline ends. The V gene's germline CDR1 is SGHRS and CDR2 YFSETQ. The CDR3 consists of 16 residues. The CDR3 nucleotides read TGCGCCAGCAGCGCCGGACGTTCGGGGACCAAAAACATTCAGTACTTC. It encodes CASSAGRSGTKNIQYF.

The rearrangement links TRBV2 to TRBJ1-5; D is uncertain. Germline values: CDR1 SNHLY, CDR2 FYNNEI. V lost 4 bases to trimming and J lost 4 bases, with 11 bases between them. This CDR3 comprises 14 residues. CDR3 sequence reads: CASSGLSLNQPQHF. In DNA form, the CDR3 reads TGTGCCAGCAGTGGGCTCAGTTTGAATCAGCCCCAGCATTTT.

This chain links TRBV7-2 with TRBJ1-3; D perhaps matches TRBD1 (5 bases). This CDR3 spans 15 amino acids. V dropped 4 bases and J dropped 2 bases, with 12 bases sitting between them. Germline V gives CDR1 SGHTA, CDR2 FQGNSA. CDR3 nucleotide sequence: TGTGCCAGCAGCTACCCATGGGACCCTGGAAACACCATATATTTT. Its translation: CASSYPWDPGNTIYF.

The chain recombines TRBV5-8 with TRBJ1-4; TRBD1 matches at 8 bases. Germline V gene sequence: CDR1 SGHTS, CDR2 YDEGEE. The CDR3 sequence is 17 residues long. Germline trimming cut 4 bases from V and 3 bases from J; bases unmatched to any gene: 11. In DNA form, the CDR3 reads TGTGCCAGCAGCCCCAGTGGACAGGGAATGGCTAATGAAAAACTGTTTTTT. This encodes CASSPSGQGMANEKLFF.

This clone was detected once. The chain has TRBV19 and TRBJ2-7, with D unclear. Germline-derived CDR1 and CDR2 are LNHDA and SQIVND (reference sequence). The CDR3 sequence is 13 residues long. Trimming removed 7 bases at V and 0 bases at J, with 10 bases between. The CDR3 reads CASNPLGSYEQYF. In DNA, the CDR3 is TGTGCCAGTAACCCTCTGGGCTCCTACGAGCAGTACTTC.

CDR3 protein: CASSEDSFHEQFF. The CDR3 coding sequence is TGTGCCAGCAGTGAGGACTCTTTTCATGAGCAGTTCTTC. The rearrangement joins TRBV28 to TRBJ2-1, with TRBD2 as a possible D gene (5 bases). The V end was cut by 5 bases, the J end by 8 bases, with 13 bases between. Germline CDR1 is MDHEN and CDR2 is SYDVKM. CDR3 size: 13 residues.

The gene calls are TRBV11-2 and TRBJ1-3; TRBD1 might be the D (5 bases). V was trimmed by 5 bases and J by 5 bases, leaving 13 bases between them. The germline CDR1 and CDR2 sequences are SGHAT and FQNNGV. The CDR3 has 14 amino acids. The CDR3 region is CASSPWDRRNTIYF. The CDR3 DNA reads as TGTGCCAGCAGCCCATGGGACCGTCGAAACACCATATATTTT.

V is TRBV30 and J is TRBJ1-5, with 8 bases lining up with TRBD1. J gave up 4 bases and V 4 bases, and 9 bases lay outside the gene matches. The germline V gene has CDR1 GTSNPN and CDR2 SVGIG (reference sequence). This CDR3 is built from 15 residues. The CDR3 loop reads CAWTPPDRENQPQHF. DNA of the CDR3: TGTGCCTGGACCCCCCCGGACAGGGAAAATCAGCCCCAGCATTTT.

This clone was observed a handful of times. The chain has TRBV19 and TRBJ2-7; D is unresolved. The CDR3 sequence is 13 residues long. V shed 3 bases and J shed 0 bases, with 6 bases lying between them. Germline assignment: CDR1 LNHDA and CDR2 SQIVND (reference sequence). The CDR3 DNA reads as TGTGCCAGTAGTATCTCATCCTCCTACGAGCAGTACTTC. Its translation is CASSISSSYEQYF.

The genes are TRBV19 and TRBJ1-1; 10 bases line up with TRBD1. The CDR3 consists of 15 residues. CDR1 and CDR2 from the germline V gene are LNHDA and SQIVND (reference sequence). With V trimmed by 4 bases and J by 4 bases, 6 bases remained unmatched. This CDR3 reads CASSTLGQGGTEAFF. Written as DNA, the CDR3 is TGTGCCAGTAGTACTCTTGGACAGGGGGGCACTGAAGCTTTCTTT.

A single count supports this clone. This chain links TRBV7-2 with TRBJ2-7; no clear D. The CDR3 is made up of 15 amino acids. V lost 2 bases to trimming and J lost 0 bases, with 11 bases between them. The germline V gene has CDR1 SGHTA and CDR2 FQGNSA. The CDR3 DNA is TGTGCCAGCAGCTTACAGGACGGAAGCTCCTACGAGCAGTACTTC. Residues: CASSLQDGSSYEQYF. Together with reference TRBV7-2 and TRBJ2-7, the CDR3 gives the full variable domain: GAGVSQSPSNKVTEKGKDVELRCDPISGHTALYWYRQSLGQGLEFLIYFQGNSAPDKSGLPSDRFSAERTGGSVSTLTIQRTQQEDSAVYLCASSLQDGSSYEQYFGPGTRLTVT.

The chain joins TRBV19 to TRBJ2-5; a weak D match, TRBD2 (6 bases). The closer fit of TRBJ2-7 to the DNA end suggests the J call may be wrong. There are 16 residues in the CDR3. CDR1 is LNHDA, CDR2 SQIVND, per germline (reference sequence). The CDR3 DNA reads TGTGCCAGTAGTGAAAGGGGCGGGGCTTCTTCCTACGAGCAGTACTTC. Amino acid sequence: CASSERGGASSYEQYF.

In its sample, this clone was seen once. The chain uses TRBV5-1 and TRBJ2-1; TRBD2 agrees at 7 bases. J was trimmed by 4 bases and V by 4 bases; bases with no gene match: 8. This CDR3 has 15 residues. Germline CDR1 SGHRS, CDR2 YFSETQ. This CDR3 reads CASSLSGMGYNEQFF. CDR3 DNA: TGCGCCAGCAGCCTGAGCGGGATGGGTTACAATGAGCAGTTCTTC.

The rearrangement uses TRBV2 and TRBJ1-4; 9 bases line up with TRBD1. Trimming at V came to 3 bases and at J to 7 bases, leaving 6 bases not matched to a gene. Germline values: CDR1 SNHLY, CDR2 FYNNEI. This CDR3 comprises 15 residues. In nucleotides, the CDR3 is TGTGCCAGCAGTGAGATACAGGGGGCGGGTGAAAAACTGTTTTTT. Translating it yields CASSEIQGAGEKLFF. The complete variable domain, with remaining parts taken from reference TRBV2 and TRBJ1-4, reads EPEVTQTPSHQVTQMGQEVILRCVPISNHLYFYWYRQILGQKVEFLVSFYNNEISEKSEIFDDQFSVERPDGSNFTLKIRSTKLEDSAMYFCASSEIQGAGEKLFFGSGTQLSVL.

The chain has TRBV19 and TRBJ2-5; D is unresolved. The ends were cut back, 5 bases at V and 2 bases at J, with 21 bases in the middle. The CDR3 is 17 amino acids. Germline-derived CDR1 and CDR2 are LNHDA and SQIVND (reference sequence). CDR3 coding DNA: TGTGCCAGTAGTCCAATTGACGCCGCCGCGGATCAAGAGACCCAGTACTTC. Protein product: CASSPIDAAADQETQYF.

This chain joins TRBV27 and TRBJ2-7; a weak D match, TRBD1 (5 bases). The CDR3 loop spans 14 amino acids. V was trimmed by 3 bases and J by 5 bases, leaving 14 bases between them. CDR1 and CDR2 (germline): MNHEY, SMNVEV (reference sequence). The DNA of the CDR3 is TGTGCCAGCAGTTTTAGGGGTAGCACCCACGAGCAGTACTTC. It codes for CASSFRGSTHEQYF.

The chain recombines TRBV5-4 with TRBJ2-1; D is unclear. CDR3 length equals 15 residues. Germline V gene data show CDR1 as SGHNT and CDR2 as YYREEE (reference sequence). The V gene lost 1 base and the J gene lost 0 bases, with 8 bases spanning the gap. CDR3 amino acids: CASSLRRSSYNEQFF. The CDR3 DNA is TGTGCCAGCAGCTTGAGGCGGAGCTCCTACAATGAGCAGTTCTTC.

In its sample, this clone was seen once. V is TRBV9 and J is TRBJ1-4; no reliable D call. The CDR3 covers 14 residues. V lost 0 bases and J 7 bases, leaving 10 bases between the germline ends. Germline V gene lookup returns CDR1 SGDLS and CDR2 YYNGEE. For the CDR3, the DNA is TGTGCCAGCAGCGTAGGGACCGAGGGTGAAAAACTGTTTTTT. Translated, it gives CASSVGTEGEKLFF.

This clone was recorded once. The CDR3 DNA reads as TGTGCCAGCACGGGGGGAGATACGCAGTATTTT. It codes for CASTGGDTQYF. V gene TRBV6-6 combines with J gene TRBJ2-3; TRBD2 matches at 7 bases. J was trimmed by 5 bases and V by 7 bases; bases with no gene match: 0. Germline loops: CDR1 MNHNY, CDR2 SVGAGI (reference sequence). The CDR3 runs 11 residues.